This T cell receptor (beta chain) was sequenced during a study of early T cells in non-severe SARS-CoV-2 infection. Study-level information: Sequencing used unsorted whole-blood bulk RNA, so chains lack pairing. Whole-study findings and limits: VDJdb-based matching was biased toward anti-spike CD8 responses and missed private and CD4 specificities.

V gave up 5 bases and J gave up 6 bases, with 18 bases separating them. The germline V gene encodes CDR1 DFQATT and CDR2 SNEGSKA (reference sequence). CDR3 length: 14 amino acids. Attachment of unique molecular identifiers was made to individual cDNA molecules. TCRdb itself ran the 5' RACE reads through MiXCR, one entry per CDR3 protein. The sample holds just over 60,000 distinct CDR3 sequences; 8% to 10% are singletons and the top ten take 1.2%. This clonotype was found many times. Its target is not known. The source is an adult who was a healthcare worker with PCR-confirmed SARS-CoV-2 infection or an uninfected control (not recorded which). Input material: whole blood. The chain recombines TRBV20-1 with TRBJ2-3; D is ambiguous. The CDR3 nucleotides are TGCAGTGCTGCTCCTCCAGTCCGTAAGGATACGCAGTATTTT. Its protein product is CSAAPPVRKDTQYF.